This entry lists 20 T cell receptor beta chains sequenced from one sample in a study of blood T cell repertoires in COVID-19. Only in-frame clones appear in the TCRdb table, and some are missing; sequencing was by immunoSEQ multiplex PCR. The sample has around 180,000 clones, roughly four fifths seen once. Sequenced material: PBMCs or T cells enriched from blood (not recorded which). The receptors come from a man aged 50-59 years who had recovered from COVID-19.

The chain has TRBV19 and TRBJ1-2; possibly TRBD1 for D (6 bases). V lost 5 bases and J lost 4, with 14 bases in between. CDR1 and CDR2 from the germline V gene are LNHDA and SQIVND (reference sequence). The CDR3 totals 14 residues. This chain's CDR3 is CASSAPDRTYGYTF. CDR3 DNA: TGTGCCAGTAGTGCGCCCGACAGGACCTATGGCTACACCTTC.

The chain couples TRBV4-1 to TRBJ2-5; D possibly corresponds to TRBD2 (6 bases). The CDR3 is made up of 17 amino acids. Trimming pared 4 bases from V and 2 bases from J, leaving 20 bases between. Germline loops: CDR1 MGHRA, CDR2 YSYEKL. CDR3 in amino acids: CASSLRPPEGGQETQYF. CDR3 bases: TGCGCCAGCAGCCTGAGGCCTCCGGAGGGCGGGCAAGAGACCCAGTACTTC.

This chain joins TRBV3-1 (or the pseudogene TRBV3-2) and TRBJ1-2, with 7 positions matching TRBD1. V lost 2 bases, J lost 8 bases, and 8 bases stayed unmatched. Germline CDR1 is LGHDT and CDR2 is YNNKEL (reference sequence). This CDR3 spans 14 amino acids. CDR3 sequence: CASSQITGALGYTF. The CDR3 bases are TGTGCCAGCAGCCAAATCACAGGGGCTTTAGGCTACACCTTC.

The CDR3 DNA reads as TGCGCCAGCAGCTTGTCAGGGCTAGAGCAGCCCCAGCATTTT. This encodes CASSLSGLEQPQHF. This sequence joins TRBV5-1 and TRBJ1-5, with D possibly TRBD1 on 5 matching bases. Trimming stripped 1 base from V and 7 bases from J, with 12 bases between. Germline CDR1 reads SGHRS; CDR2 reads YFSETQ. This CDR3 region has 14 residues.

The genes are TRBV18 and TRBJ1-1; D might be TRBD1 (5 bases). The CDR3 is 13 residues long. V lost 7 bases, J lost 0 bases, and 9 bases lay in between. Germline loops: CDR1 KGHSH, CDR2 LQKENI. CDR3 loop: CASLSGMNTEAFF. Here the CDR3 DNA reads TGTGCCAGCTTATCAGGGATGAACACTGAAGCTTTCTTT. Looking up the rest from reference TRBV18 and TRBJ1-1 gives the full variable domain: NAGVMQNPRHLVRRRGQEARLRCSPMKGHSHVYWYRQLPEEGLKFMVYLQKENIIDESGMPKERFSAEFPKEGPSILRIQQVVRGDSAAYFCASLSGMNTEAFFGQGTRLTVV.

The chain is built from TRBV4-2 and TRBJ2-3, with D possibly TRBD1 on 6 matching bases. V was trimmed by 1 base and J by 4 bases, leaving 9 bases between them. The germline gives CDR1 LGHNA, CDR2 YNFKEQ. The CDR3 contains 14 residues. CDR3 in DNA: TGTGCCAGCAGCCAAGCGACAGGTGCAGATACGCAGTATTTT. Protein product: CASSQATGADTQYF.

The gene calls are TRBV6-5 and TRBJ1-2; 9 nucleotides match TRBD1. The CDR3 is 14 amino acids. After removal of 4 bases from V and 3 bases from J, the junction contained 3 bases not matched to a gene. Germline CDR1 MNHEY, CDR2 SVGAGI. DNA for the CDR3: TGTGCCAGCAGTTCACAGGGGGCAGACTATGGCTACACCTTC. It is translated as CASSSQGADYGYTF.

V gene TRBV5-6 combines with J gene TRBJ1-4, with a weak D call TRBD1 (6 bases). V was clipped by 4 bases and J by 0 bases, with 16 bases between them. Germline loops: CDR1 SGHDT, CDR2 YYEEEE. This CDR3 has 17 residues. CDR3 nucleotide sequence: TGTGCCAGCAGCCCCAACGGGGGGCTTACAACTAATGAAAAACTGTTTTTT. This codes for CASSPNGGLTTNEKLFF.

The rearrangement uses TRBV7-6 and TRBJ2-7, with 13 positions matching TRBD2. Germline trimming cut 5 bases from V and 4 bases from J; bases unmatched to any gene: 5. The CDR3 runs 15 residues. Per germline, CDR1 SGHVS and CDR2 FNYEAQ. In nucleotides, the CDR3 is TGTGCCAGCAGCAAGACTAGCGGGGGGCTGTACGAGCAGTACTTC. Its protein is CASSKTSGGLYEQYF.

This clone was counted once. The V call is TRBV18, the J call TRBJ1-1, with 7 positions matching TRBD1. Germline V gene sequence: CDR1 KGHSH, CDR2 LQKENI. V lost 4 bases and J lost 3; bases outside the gene matches: 5. This CDR3 comprises 14 residues. The CDR3 loop is CASSQGGSYTEAFF. The CDR3, as DNA: TGTGCCAGCTCACAAGGGGGCAGTTACACTGAAGCTTTCTTT.

There are a few counts of this clone. This chain connects TRBV18 to TRBJ1-3; TRBD1 might be the D (5 bases). The length of the CDR3 is 17 residues. From germline, CDR1 is KGHSH and CDR2 LQKENI. V lost 6 bases and J lost 0, with 18 bases in between. Here the CDR3 DNA reads TGTGCCAGCTCCTGGGACTCAGGGCGGGCCTCTGGAAACACCATATATTTT. Its translation: CASSWDSGRASGNTIYF.

J is TRBJ2-5 and V is TRBV6-2 or TRBV6-3, with no clear D. V lost 2 bases and J 9 bases, leaving 13 bases between the germline ends. The V gene's germline CDR1 is MNHEY and CDR2 SVGEGT. The CDR3 has 13 residues. The CDR3 here is CASSYGAAPAQYF. Here the CDR3 DNA reads TGTGCCAGCAGTTACGGCGCGGCCCCGGCCCAGTACTTC.

The J gene is TRBJ2-3, the V gene TRBV19; possible D gene TRBD2, 5 bases. V lost 4 bases and J 6 bases, leaving 32 bases between the germline ends. CDR1 and CDR2 (germline): LNHDA, SQIVND (reference sequence). The CDR3 covers 20 residues. The CDR3: CASSTQLTSGGGSKLDTQYF. CDR3 in DNA: TGTGCCAGTAGTACCCAATTGACCTCGGGCGGAGGATCCAAGTTGGATACGCAGTATTTT.

The chain links TRBV27 to TRBJ2-1, with TRBD2 identical over 14 bases. This CDR3 region has 15 residues. Germline lookup yields CDR1 MNHEY and CDR2 SMNVEV (reference sequence). J lost 7 bases, V lost 9 bases, and 8 bases had no gene match. DNA for the CDR3: TGTGCCAGTCGCCCGACTAGCGGGGGGGGGAATGAGCAGTTCTTC. Translating gives CASRPTSGGGNEQFF.

This chain joins TRBV15 and TRBJ2-2; possible D gene TRBD2, 6 bases. The V and J ends lost 2 bases and 6 bases respectively, with 16 bases between them. The CDR3 contains 16 residues. The V gene's germline CDR1 is LNHNV and CDR2 YYDKDF (reference sequence). CDR3 region: CATSRPAEGRPGELFF. CDR3 sequence (DNA): TGTGCCACCAGCAGACCAGCGGAGGGACGGCCCGGGGAGCTGTTTTTT.

The chain combines TRBV5-1 with TRBJ1-2, with a possible D match to TRBD1 (5 bases). The germline CDR1 and CDR2 sequences are SGHRS and YFSETQ. The CDR3 spans 16 residues. Trimming shortened V by 4 bases and J by 7 bases, and 23 bases separated the two germline ends. The CDR3 reads CASSPPARVGVFGYTF. The DNA of the CDR3 is TGCGCCAGCAGCCCACCCGCCAGGGTTGGGGTGTTTGGCTACACCTTC.

The rearrangement links TRBV7-8 to TRBJ2-7; tentative D call: TRBD1 (6 bases). In germline, CDR1 is SGHVS, CDR2 FQNEAQ. Trimming took 1 base from V and 5 from J, leaving 12 bases between them. This CDR3 contains 14 residues. DNA of the CDR3: TGTGCCAGCAGCTTAGGTGCAGGGGCCCACGAGCAGTACTTC. Translated: CASSLGAGAHEQYF.

The chain uses TRBV11-3 and TRBJ1-1, with D hard to call. With 2 bases removed from V and 5 bases from J, the gap between germline ends came to 9 bases. The CDR3 is made up of 13 amino acids. Germline V lookup: CDR1 SGHNT, CDR2 YENEEA. As DNA, the CDR3 is TGTGCCAGCAGCTTACAGACTGAGACTGAAGCTTTCTTT. Amino acids: CASSLQTETEAFF.

The rearrangement joins TRBV28 to TRBJ1-2; D is uncertain. The length of the CDR3 is 12 residues. Trimming cost V 4 bases and J 6 bases, with 9 bases left between them. Germline CDR1 is MDHEN and CDR2 is SYDVKM. CDR3 sequence (DNA): TGTGCCAGCAGTTCCTCCCGGGATGGCTACACCTTC. Its translation is CASSSSRDGYTF.

Details on this clone: In this CDR3 the conserved last residue, phenylalanine or tryptophan, is missing, so a read error is likely. The DNA is left out, because the CDR3 cannot be placed on it with certainty; the CDR3 is given as TCRdb lists it. V is TRBV13 and J is TRBJ1-1. Counting both end residues, the CDR3 totals 12 amino acids. Germline V gives CDR1 PRHDT, CDR2 FYEKMQ (reference sequence). CDR3 sequence reads: CASSLKVVRAHY.